Below, one T cell receptor beta chain is given with its context. The antigen is not known. From germline, CDR1 is LNHNV and CDR2 YYDKDF (reference sequence). The V end lost 1 base, the J end lost 7 bases, and 11 bases lay between the germline ends. This CDR3 contains 14 residues. The data originate from a study of T cells in narcolepsy. Study observations and caveats: Same-patient CSF and blood CD4+ T cell clonotypes included HCRT-specific and TRIB2-specific autoreactive ones. Autoreactive clone sequences were missing from some blood memory CD4+ repertoires.

Assay: immunoSEQ multiplex PCR; the TCRdb copy retains only in-frame clones and omits some. The table lists some 30,000 clones, around four fifths of them singletons. The sequencing input was CD45RA- memory CD4+ T cells from PBMCs. The receptor comes from a human donor with narcolepsy. The gene calls are TRBV15 and TRBJ1-5; TRBD1 might be the D (6 bases). This chain's CDR3 is CATSRGGGGQPQHF. The CDR3 DNA reads as TGTGCCACCAGCAGAGGAGGGGGGGGACAGCCCCAGCATTTT.